This T cell receptor (beta chain) was retrieved from a study of OX40 agonist ivuxolimab in advanced cancers. Study-wide context: It was permissible to have had prior anti-PD-1, anti-PD-L1 or anti-CTLA-4 therapy, and around 40% had some.

The protocol was immunoSEQ multiplex PCR, while the TCRdb copy is restricted to in-frame clones and leaves out a portion. The sample comprises some 70,000 clones, approximately 80% of which are singletons, and approximately 8% rests with the top ten. V lost 4 bases to trimming and J lost 5 bases, with 10 bases between them. CDR1 is SGHRS, CDR2 YFSETQ, per germline. The CDR3 sequence is 14 residues long. Sequenced material: CD4+ or CD8+ T cells sorted from blood, taken in a trial of the OX40 agonist ivuxolimab. This clonotype was obtained from an adult with an advanced solid tumor such as melanoma, head and neck, liver or kidney cancer. V and J are TRBV5-1 and TRBJ1-6; D perhaps matches TRBD1 (5 bases). This CDR3 reads CASSRGGDNSPLHF. DNA of the CDR3: TGCGCCAGCAGCCGCGGGGGGGATAATTCACCCCTCCACTTT. The whole variable domain, filled in from reference TRBV5-1 and TRBJ1-6, reads KAGVTQTPRYLIKTRGQQVTLSCSPISGHRSVSWYQQTPGQGLQFLFEYFSETQRNKGNFPGRFSGRQFSNSRSEMNVSTLELGDSALYLCASSRGGDNSPLHFGNGTRLTVT.